This section outlines one TCR beta chain sequence together with its context. Its specific antigen is unknown. No much larger clone exists at a distance of one base, and base qualities are not known. The time point label corresponds to: 24 months on ibrutinib. For TCR beta library preparation, roughly 2.2 micrograms of genomic DNA were isolated from cryopreserved PBMCs. Longitudinal blood samples from CLL patients receiving ibrutinib monotherapy were subjected to high-throughput TCR beta sequencing. The patients were enrolled in a single-center, open-label phase 2 trial of ibrutinib monotherapy. Looking up the germline V gene yields CDR1 LGHNA and CDR2 YSLEER. The CDR3 contains 16 residues, cysteine and phenylalanine counted. Of the read, only the CDR3 DNA is kept; its 48 bases are in frame from base 1. V has 1 base trimmed and J has 2 bases trimmed; junction bases matching no gene number 2. The data originate from a study of cytotoxic CD8 clonotypes in ibrutinib-treated CLL (dated by TCRdb to about 2021). Describing the broader study: The cohort had eleven to twelve relapsed/refractory and under 16 treatment-naive patients; some 17 were IGHV unmutated. Partial responses were observed in about 25 patients and complete responses in 2; after a median follow-up of 68 months, remission was maintained in about 15 patients and progression was observed in some twelve. The response samples were drawn at a median of roughly twelve months into treatment, with a range of about 6 to 40 months. On average, each sample had about 250,000 productive templates and more than 75,000 productive rearrangements. Of the approximately 91 people in the trial, about 27 had longitudinal samples available. Cryopreserved peripheral blood mononuclear cells were collected before treatment, at response, and at either disease progression or sustained remission. Every sample from remission and from progressive disease was obtained while the patients were still on ibrutinib. The study at large found these results: Sustained-remission and progressing patients did not have matched sampling times, and lymph node repertoires were not examined. Clonality increased at ibrutinib response, stayed stable in sustained remission, and fell back toward baseline at progression. Public clonotypes were rare and either shrank or stayed stable during treatment, and the rise in clonality at ibrutinib response reflected expansion of private clonotypes. Baseline clonality exceeded that of age-matched healthy donors and correlated strongly with circulating CD8+ T-cell counts.

Each clonotype received, on average, about 10x coverage in deep resolution sequencing performed on a MiSeq, where the target depth lay between 1 in 1 million and 1 in 200,000 T cells. The immunoSEQ hsTCRB Kit was used to generate TCR beta libraries. The study's own analysis went as follows. ImmunoSEQ Data Assistant and ImmunoSEQ Analyzer were used for data analysis, and V, D and J genes were assigned according to IMGT definitions. Clonality, with values ranging from 0 to 1, was calculated as one minus the normalized Shannon entropy of productive rearrangement frequencies. Only overrepresented clonotypes making up at least 0.05% of each patient's repertoire were included in the public clonotype analysis. Some 12 age-matched healthy donor repertoires from immuneACCESS served as clonality controls. This immuneACCESS table, as held by TCRdb, lists in-frame sequences with V and J called but not all clones. Of the missing ones, under half trace to an unresolved V gene in checked studies; the others have no known cause. V and J calls and clone size are as listed in that table; D and trimming were resolved from the DNA. This sample holds roughly 250,000 clones; about three quarters were observed only once. Roughly 15% of the sample is held by the ten biggest clonotypes.

This receptor was identified in a human donor with chronic lymphocytic leukemia. The chain joins TRBV4-3 to TRBJ1-5; 10 of the junction bases match TRBD1. Sequenced material: PBMCs, taken after 24 months of ibrutinib treatment. The bases read TGCGCCAGCAGCCAAGCGACAGGGGGCGGCAATCAGCCCCAGCATTTT. This translates into CASSQATGGGNQPQHF.